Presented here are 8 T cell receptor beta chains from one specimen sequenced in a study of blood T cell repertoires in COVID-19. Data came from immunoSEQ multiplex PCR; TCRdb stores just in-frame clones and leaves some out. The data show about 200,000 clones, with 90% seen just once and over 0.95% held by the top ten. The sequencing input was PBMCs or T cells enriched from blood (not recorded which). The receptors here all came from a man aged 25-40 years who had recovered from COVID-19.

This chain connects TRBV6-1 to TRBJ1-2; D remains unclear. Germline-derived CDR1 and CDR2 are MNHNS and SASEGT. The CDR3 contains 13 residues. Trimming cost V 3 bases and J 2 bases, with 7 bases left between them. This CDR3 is CASSDTENYGYTF. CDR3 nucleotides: TGTGCCAGCAGTGACACAGAGAACTATGGCTACACCTTC.

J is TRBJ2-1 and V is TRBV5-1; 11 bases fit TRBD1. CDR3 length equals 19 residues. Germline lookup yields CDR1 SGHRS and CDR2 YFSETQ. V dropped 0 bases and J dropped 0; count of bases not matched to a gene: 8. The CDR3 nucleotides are TGCGCCAGCAGCTTGGAGGGACAGGGGGTTCGGAGCTCCTACAATGAGCAGTTCTTC. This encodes CASSLEGQGVRSSYNEQFF.

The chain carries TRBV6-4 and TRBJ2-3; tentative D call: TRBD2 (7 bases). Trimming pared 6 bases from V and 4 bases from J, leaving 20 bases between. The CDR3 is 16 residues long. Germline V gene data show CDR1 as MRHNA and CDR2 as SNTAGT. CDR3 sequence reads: CASSPLVGGASDTQYF. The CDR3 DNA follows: TGTGCCAGCAGCCCCCTAGTAGGGGGGGCCTCAGATACGCAGTATTTT.

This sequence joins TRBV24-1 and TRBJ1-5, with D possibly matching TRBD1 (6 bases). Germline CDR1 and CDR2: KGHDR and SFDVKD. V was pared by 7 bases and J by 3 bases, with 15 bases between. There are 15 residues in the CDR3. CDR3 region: CATSGTGKNNQPQHF. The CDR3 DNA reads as TGTGCCACCAGCGGAACAGGGAAGAACAATCAGCCCCAGCATTTT.

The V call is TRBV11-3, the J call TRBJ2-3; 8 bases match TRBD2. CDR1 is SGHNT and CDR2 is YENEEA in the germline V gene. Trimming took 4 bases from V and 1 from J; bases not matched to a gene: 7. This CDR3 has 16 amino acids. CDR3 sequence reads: CASSSGTAGGTDTQYF. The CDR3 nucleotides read TGTGCCAGCAGCTCCGGAACAGCGGGAGGCACAGATACGCAGTATTTT. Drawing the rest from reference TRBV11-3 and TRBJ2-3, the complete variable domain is EAGVVQSPRYKIIEKKQPVAFWCNPISGHNTLYWYLQNLGQGPELLIRYENEEAVDDSQLPKDRFSAERLKGVDSTLKIQPAELGDSAVYLCASSSGTAGGTDTQYFGPGTRLTVL.

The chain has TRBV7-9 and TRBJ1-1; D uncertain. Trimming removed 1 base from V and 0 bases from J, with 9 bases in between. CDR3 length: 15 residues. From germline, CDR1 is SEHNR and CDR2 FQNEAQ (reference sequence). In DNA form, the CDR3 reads TGTGCCAGCAGCTTAGGTACAGACATGAACACTGAAGCTTTCTTT. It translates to CASSLGTDMNTEAFF.

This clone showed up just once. The CDR3: CASSFLGWRVASSYNEQFF. For the CDR3, the DNA is TGTGCCAGCAGCTTTCTAGGATGGCGGGTAGCAAGCTCCTACAATGAGCAGTTCTTC. V is TRBV5-4 and J is TRBJ2-1, with D perhaps matching TRBD2 (5 bases). Trimming stripped 2 bases from V and 0 bases from J, with 21 bases between. This CDR3 spans 19 amino acids. Germline CDR1 is SGHNT and CDR2 is YYREEE (reference sequence).

The CDR3 loop is CASRDGTDHQPQHF. CDR3 coding DNA: TGTGCCAGCAGGGACGGGACTGATCATCAGCCCCAGCATTTT. The rearrangement uses TRBV2 and TRBJ1-5, with D possibly matching TRBD1 (5 bases). Per the germline V gene, CDR1 is SNHLY and CDR2 is FYNNEI. This CDR3 contains 14 residues. V was trimmed by 6 bases and J by 5 bases, leaving 14 bases between them.